This TCR beta chain derives from a study of T-cell reconstitution after alpha-beta-depleted transplantation in children. As it was prepared, the TCRbeta library received unique molecular identifiers. TCRdb passed the PCR reads through MiXCR, listing each CDR3 protein once. The table shows a few hundred thousand distinct CDR3 sequences, with approximately 41% occurring only once. Study findings and constraints: Reportedly, only several hundred clones from non-depleted graft cells drove alpha-beta T-cell counts at about two months.

This clonotype was found many times. The antigen is unknown. Germline V gene lookup returns CDR1 DFQATT and CDR2 SNEGSKA (reference sequence). The CDR3 is 15 residues long. V lost 6 bases, J lost 0 bases, and 15 bases lay in between. The J gene is TRBJ2-1, the V gene TRBV20-1; TRBD2 might be the D (5 bases). The receptor was derived from a girl between 2 and 10 years old with aplastic anemia, due to receive a stem cell transplant. The specimen was PBMCs, collected before TCRalphabeta/CD19-depleted stem cell transplant. The CDR3 DNA reads TGCAGTGCACTCAAGGCGCGGGTCTCCTACAATGAGCAGTTCTTC. Translating gives CSALKARVSYNEQFF.